This is a list of T cell receptor beta chains from one sample in a study of T cell repertoires in cytomegalovirus infection. TCRdb used MiXCR to reprocess the reads, holding one entry per CDR3 protein. The sample yields roughly 230,000 distinct CDR3 sequences, about 17% seen once. Sample: CD8+ T cells from PBMCs. The receptors stem from a human donor in good health (CMV status not recorded). Some clones in this sample may be carry-over from other donors' samples. CDR3s include the opening cysteine and the closing phenylalanine or tryptophan. The D gene is left open where the match is weak. Clone sizes are given selectively: once, few, many, or a class where the clone is expanded.

many	TRBJ2-3	TRBD1	TRBV2	CASTQGAGGTDTQYF	TGTGCCAGCACCCAGGGGGCAGGGGGCACAGATACGCAGTATTTT
few	TRBJ2-7	TRBD1	TRBV6-5	CASSRQGIDYEQYF	TGTGCCAGCAGTCGACAGGGTATTGACTACGAGCAGTACTTC
few	TRBJ1-5	TRBD1	TRBV28	CASSLQGASNQPQHF	TGTGCCAGCAGTTTACAGGGGGCTAGCAATCAGCCCCAGCATTTT
NA	TRBJ2-5	TRBD2	TRBV4-1	CASSQAGGPGPETQYF	TGCGCCAGCAGCCAAGCGGGAGGCCCGGGGCCAGAGACCCAGTACTTC
NA	TRBJ2-5	TRBD2	TRBV20-1	CSGSWPSGGEETQYF	TGCAGTGGTAGCTGGCCCAGCGGGGGTGAAGAGACCCAGTACTTC
few	TRBJ1-2	NA	TRBV7-9	CASSPGPPDGYTF	TGTGCCAGCAGCCCCGGGCCCCCCGATGGCTACACCTTC
NA	TRBJ2-3	TRBD2	TRBV28	CASSLPGGSGGAHQSTDTQYF	TGTGCCAGCAGTCTACCGGGGGGTAGCGGGGGAGCACATCAAAGCACAGATACGCAGTATTTT
many	TRBJ1-2	TRBD1	TRBV7-9	CASSLVPGGGKDGYTF	TGTGCCAGCAGCTTAGTCCCTGGAGGGGGCAAGGATGGCTACACCTTC
few	TRBJ1-5	NA	TRBV4-1	CASSPTGLEQPQHF	TGCGCCAGCAGCCCCACCGGGCTAGAGCAGCCCCAGCATTTT
NA	TRBJ1-4	NA	TRBV4-1	CASSPLRRSATNEKLFF	TGCGCCAGCAGCCCTCTTCGGCGATCTGCAACTAATGAAAAACTGTTTTTT
few	TRBJ2-7	TRBD2	TRBV10-3	CAISELAGETPRPYEQYF	TGTGCCATCAGTGAGCTAGCGGGGGAGACCCCCCGGCCCTACGAGCAGTACTTC
NA	TRBJ1-5	NA	TRBV28	CASSSRGVSNQPQHF	TGTGCCAGCAGTTCCCGGGGCGTGAGCAATCAGCCCCAGCATTTT
NA	TRBJ2-5	TRBD2	TRBV7-6	CASSLAPGGETQYF	TGTGCCAGCAGCTTAGCCCCCGGGGGGGAGACCCAGTACTTC
many	TRBJ2-2	TRBD1	TRBV7-8	CASSLSQPGQGNGELFF	TGTGCCAGCAGCTTATCTCAACCGGGACAGGGTAACGGGGAGCTGTTTTTT
NA	TRBJ1-5	TRBD1	TRBV19	CASRTGTGGSRPQHF	TGTGCCAGTAGAACCGGGACAGGGGGGAGTCGGCCCCAGCATTTT
many	TRBJ1-1	NA	TRBV7-2	CASSLGAPEAFF	TGTGCCAGCAGTCTGGGCGCGCCTGAAGCTTTCTTT
NA	TRBJ1-2	NA	TRBV20-1	CSATLFIDQAAHYGYTF	TGCAGTGCTACCCTTTTTATTGATCAGGCCGCCCACTATGGCTACACCTTC
NA	TRBJ2-3	NA	TRBV2	CASSGSSDRSTDTQYF	TGTGCCAGCAGTGGGTCTAGCGACCGAAGCACAGATACGCAGTATTTT
NA	TRBJ1-1	NA	TRBV10-3	CAISEAGPNTEAFF	TGTGCCATCAGTGAGGCAGGGCCGAACACTGAAGCTTTCTTT
many	TRBJ2-7	TRBD2	TRBV7-9	CASSSSGGVSYEQYF	TGTGCCAGCAGTTCCAGCGGGGGGGTCTCCTACGAGCAGTACTTC
NA	TRBJ2-3	TRBD2	TRBV10-3	CAISDELGTSGGTLDTQYF	TGTGCCATCAGTGACGAACTAGGGACTAGCGGGGGGACCCTGGATACGCAGTATTTT